These T cell receptor beta chains were read from a single sample in a study of cytomegalovirus exposure and HLA in healthy donors. The assay was immunoSEQ multiplex PCR, and TCRdb's table has in-frame clones only and misses some. In the table there are 110,000 to 150,000 clones, roughly 80% of which are singletons. Input material: PBMCs. Receptors were obtained from a man younger than 30 in good health and CMV-seronegative. Both conserved end residues are part of each CDR3. Each record gives: CDR3 DNA, CDR3 protein, J gene, V gene, D gene, clone size. A D gene is named only where the DNA matches it firmly. Size tells how often a clone was seen (once, few, many) or the class of an expanded clone, and some rows leave it out.

CDR3nt: TGTGCCAGTAGTATAGAATCTGGGAACACGGGAGACAATGAGCAGTTCTTC
CDR3aa: CASSIESGNTGDNEQFF
j_gene: TRBJ2-1
v_gene: TRBV19
d_gene: NA
abundance: NA

CDR3nt: TGTGCCAGCAGCTTAGACGGGGGTAGAGATACGCAGTATTTT
CDR3aa: CASSLDGGRDTQYF
j_gene: TRBJ2-3
v_gene: TRBV11-3
d_gene: NA
abundance: few

CDR3nt: TGTGCCAGCAGCGTAGATGGCAGGGTAGGCAATCAGCCCCAGCATTTT
CDR3aa: CASSVDGRVGNQPQHF
j_gene: TRBJ1-5
v_gene: TRBV9
d_gene: NA
abundance: NA

CDR3nt: TGCAGCGGGGGGACAGAAGCCTACGAGCAGTACTTC
CDR3aa: CSGGTEAYEQYF
j_gene: TRBJ2-7
v_gene: TRBV29-1
d_gene: TRBD1
abundance: NA

CDR3nt: TGTGCCAGCACCTCGGACAGGGGGCTTGGGGAACTGTTTTTT
CDR3aa: CASTSDRGLGELFF
j_gene: TRBJ1-4
v_gene: TRBV6-5
d_gene: TRBD1
abundance: once

CDR3nt: TGTGCCAGCAGCCCCACCGGGGTACTCTACGAGCAGTACTTC
CDR3aa: CASSPTGVLYEQYF
j_gene: TRBJ2-7
v_gene: TRBV7-2
d_gene: NA
abundance: NA

CDR3nt: TGCGCCAGCAGCTTGGCCCTACAGGGGGCAGACACCATATATTTT
CDR3aa: CASSLALQGADTIYF
j_gene: TRBJ1-3
v_gene: TRBV5-1
d_gene: TRBD1
abundance: NA

CDR3nt: TGCGCCAGCAGCCAAGAGCAGATAAGCTCCTACGAGCAGTACTTC
CDR3aa: CASSQEQISSYEQYF
j_gene: TRBJ2-7
v_gene: TRBV4-3
d_gene: NA
abundance: NA

CDR3nt: TGTGCCAGCAGTAGGCGCCAGGGTCTCTTCAATTCACCCCTCCACTTT
CDR3aa: CASSRRQGLFNSPLHF
j_gene: TRBJ1-6
v_gene: TRBV27
d_gene: NA
abundance: NA

CDR3nt: TGTGCCAGCAGCGCCCCTGGGCGGGGAAATGAAAAACTGTTTTTT
CDR3aa: CASSAPGRGNEKLFF
j_gene: TRBJ1-4
v_gene: TRBV7-9
d_gene: NA
abundance: NA

CDR3nt: TGTGCCTGGAGTGTAAGGGGTGGGACAGATACGCAGTATTTT
CDR3aa: CAWSVRGGTDTQYF
j_gene: TRBJ2-3
v_gene: TRBV30
d_gene: NA
abundance: NA

CDR3nt: TGTGCCAGCAGTCAAGGACAGGGACGAGGCTACACCTTC
CDR3aa: CASSQGQGRGYTF
j_gene: TRBJ1-2
v_gene: TRBV6-6
d_gene: TRBD1
abundance: NA

CDR3nt: TGTGCCAGCTCACCACGAGGCGTTGGGTATGGCTACACCTTC
CDR3aa: CASSPRGVGYGYTF
j_gene: TRBJ1-2
v_gene: TRBV18
d_gene: NA
abundance: NA

CDR3nt: TGTGCCAGCAGTGAAAAATATTATAATTCACCCCTCCACTTT
CDR3aa: CASSEKYYNSPLHF
j_gene: TRBJ1-6
v_gene: TRBV6-1
d_gene: NA
abundance: once

CDR3nt: TGCAGCGTTCGAGGACAATTGTTGGGCTACACCTTC
CDR3aa: CSVRGQLLGYTF
j_gene: TRBJ1-2
v_gene: TRBV29-1
d_gene: NA
abundance: NA

CDR3nt: TGTGCCAGCAGCCCCTCCAGACACTACAATGAGCAGTTCTTC
CDR3aa: CASSPSRHYNEQFF
j_gene: TRBJ2-1
v_gene: TRBV7-8
d_gene: NA
abundance: NA

CDR3nt: TGTGCCAGCAGCGCTAGGACCGGGGGGCACGAGCAGTACTTC
CDR3aa: CASSARTGGHEQYF
j_gene: TRBJ2-7
v_gene: TRBV2
d_gene: NA
abundance: NA

CDR3nt: TGTGCCAGTAGTAGAGGACAGGCGGATTCACCCCTCCACTTT
CDR3aa: CASSRGQADSPLHF
j_gene: TRBJ1-6
v_gene: TRBV19
d_gene: TRBD1
abundance: NA

CDR3nt: TGTGCCAGCAGTCTCGACAGGGCTGATGGCTACACCTTC
CDR3aa: CASSLDRADGYTF
j_gene: TRBJ1-2
v_gene: TRBV27
d_gene: TRBD1
abundance: NA

CDR3nt: TGTGCCAGCAGCTTAGGGGGAGGGCCTGAAGCTTTCTTT
CDR3aa: CASSLGGGPEAFF
j_gene: TRBJ1-1
v_gene: TRBV11-2
d_gene: NA
abundance: once

CDR3nt: TGTGCCAGCAGCGGAACCGGGACAGGGGATCCCCCCTACGAGCAGTACTTC
CDR3aa: CASSGTGTGDPPYEQYF
j_gene: TRBJ2-7
v_gene: TRBV5-8
d_gene: TRBD1
abundance: NA

CDR3nt: TGTGCCAGCAGTTACGACAGGGGCGCCTACACCTTC
CDR3aa: CASSYDRGAYTF
j_gene: TRBJ1-2
v_gene: TRBV6-5
d_gene: TRBD1
abundance: NA

CDR3nt: TGTGCCAGCAGCCGATTACAGGGGCTCACTGAAGCTTTCTTT
CDR3aa: CASSRLQGLTEAFF
j_gene: TRBJ1-1
v_gene: TRBV6-5
d_gene: TRBD1
abundance: few

CDR3nt: TGTGCCAGCAGTTTTGTCGGTTGGACAGGCTTCTACGAGCAGTACTTC
CDR3aa: CASSFVGWTGFYEQYF
j_gene: TRBJ2-7
v_gene: TRBV28
d_gene: TRBD1
abundance: NA

CDR3nt: TGTGCCACCAGCTGGCGCCAGGGGGCAACTAATGAAAAACTGTTTTTT
CDR3aa: CATSWRQGATNEKLFF
j_gene: TRBJ1-4
v_gene: TRBV15
d_gene: TRBD1
abundance: NA

CDR3nt: TGTGCCAGCAATGAAGCGGGGGGGAGCACAGATACGCAGTATTTT
CDR3aa: CASNEAGGSTDTQYF
j_gene: TRBJ2-3
v_gene: TRBV7-9
d_gene: TRBD2
abundance: NA

CDR3nt: TGTGCCAGCAGTGTTTTGGGGGCATTGGGGCATCAGCCCCAGCATTTT
CDR3aa: CASSVLGALGHQPQHF
j_gene: TRBJ1-5
v_gene: TRBV6-1
d_gene: NA
abundance: NA

CDR3nt: TGTGCCAGCAGCGCGGGACAGGGGCACTACGAGCAGTACTTC
CDR3aa: CASSAGQGHYEQYF
j_gene: TRBJ2-7
v_gene: TRBV7-9
d_gene: TRBD1
abundance: NA

CDR3nt: TGTGCCAGCAGCCGAGTGCCCAGGGGAAGGACTGAAGCTTTCTTT
CDR3aa: CASSRVPRGRTEAFF
j_gene: TRBJ1-1
v_gene: TRBV7-2
d_gene: NA
abundance: NA

CDR3nt: TGTTCCAGCAGCACCGGTAGGGGACAAGAGACCCAGTACTTC
CDR3aa: CSSSTGRGQETQYF
j_gene: TRBJ2-5
v_gene: TRBV7-9
d_gene: NA
abundance: NA

CDR3nt: TGTGCCAGCAGTGCCTTTTTCAGCACAGATACGCAGTATTTT
CDR3aa: CASSAFFSTDTQYF
j_gene: TRBJ2-3
v_gene: TRBV6-4
d_gene: NA
abundance: once

CDR3nt: TGTGCCATCAGTGAGTCCCCCTTGAGGGCAACTAATGAAAAACTGTTTTTT
CDR3aa: CAISESPLRATNEKLFF
j_gene: TRBJ1-4
v_gene: TRBV10-3
d_gene: NA
abundance: few

CDR3nt: TGTGCCAGCAGTTACTCGGACGGGGTTGGAAACACCATATATTTT
CDR3aa: CASSYSDGVGNTIYF
j_gene: TRBJ1-3
v_gene: TRBV6-5
d_gene: NA
abundance: NA

CDR3nt: TGTGCCAGCAGCACCGGGACTGCTGGAAACACCATATATTTT
CDR3aa: CASSTGTAGNTIYF
j_gene: TRBJ1-3
v_gene: TRBV9
d_gene: NA
abundance: NA

CDR3nt: TGTGCCAGCAGTTTACGGGGTTGGGGTGAAAAACTGTTTTTT
CDR3aa: CASSLRGWGEKLFF
j_gene: TRBJ1-4
v_gene: TRBV27
d_gene: NA
abundance: few

CDR3nt: TGTGCCAGCAGCTTGGTGTCGGGCTACGAGCAGTACTTC
CDR3aa: CASSLVSGYEQYF
j_gene: TRBJ2-7
v_gene: TRBV7-9
d_gene: NA
abundance: NA

CDR3nt: TGTGCCAGCAGCGCCCGTGGACAGGCCCTTGGCTACACCTTC
CDR3aa: CASSARGQALGYTF
j_gene: TRBJ1-2
v_gene: TRBV7-2
d_gene: TRBD1
abundance: NA

CDR3nt: TGTGCCAGCCGACAGGGACTCTCCTACGAGCAGTACTTC
CDR3aa: CASRQGLSYEQYF
j_gene: TRBJ2-7
v_gene: TRBV2
d_gene: NA
abundance: NA

CDR3nt: TGTGCCAGCAGTGAAGTGGGGGGGCGGTGGAACACTGAAGCTTTCTTT
CDR3aa: CASSEVGGRWNTEAFF
j_gene: TRBJ1-1
v_gene: TRBV6-1
d_gene: NA
abundance: NA

CDR3nt: TGTGCCTGGAGTGCTTTACTGGAGGGCACTGAAGCTTTCTTT
CDR3aa: CAWSALLEGTEAFF
j_gene: TRBJ1-1
v_gene: TRBV30
d_gene: NA
abundance: NA

CDR3nt: TGTTCCAGCAGCTCTTTGGCCGGGACAGGGTATCGGGGTGAAAAACTGTTTTTT
CDR3aa: CSSSSLAGTGYRGEKLFF
j_gene: TRBJ1-4
v_gene: TRBV7-9
d_gene: TRBD1
abundance: NA

CDR3nt: TGTGCCAGCAGTGCAGGGGGCGCGGGGGCCGGGGAGCTGTTTTTT
CDR3aa: CASSAGGAGAGELFF
j_gene: TRBJ2-2
v_gene: TRBV25-1
d_gene: NA
abundance: NA

CDR3nt: TGTGCCAGCAGCCCGAGACAGGGAAGCGGCTACACCTTC
CDR3aa: CASSPRQGSGYTF
j_gene: TRBJ1-2
v_gene: TRBV7-9
d_gene: TRBD1
abundance: NA

CDR3nt: TGTGCCAGCAGCTCAGGCGGGCAACCCGCGAACACCGGGGAGCTGTTTTTT
CDR3aa: CASSSGGQPANTGELFF
j_gene: TRBJ2-2
v_gene: TRBV9
d_gene: NA
abundance: once

CDR3nt: TGCGCCAGCAGCCCTCAAACTGACAGGGACTACAATGAGCAGTTCTTC
CDR3aa: CASSPQTDRDYNEQFF
j_gene: TRBJ2-1
v_gene: TRBV4-1
d_gene: TRBD1
abundance: once

CDR3nt: TGTGCCTGGGACAGAGGCAATGAAAAACTGTTTTTT
CDR3aa: CAWDRGNEKLFF
j_gene: TRBJ1-4
v_gene: TRBV30
d_gene: NA
abundance: NA

CDR3nt: TGTGCCAGCACCGTCGGGACAGCGACTGCCACCATATATTTT
CDR3aa: CASTVGTATATIYF
j_gene: TRBJ1-3
v_gene: TRBV6-6
d_gene: TRBD1
abundance: few

CDR3nt: TGTGCCAGCAGCACTCGGGACAGGGGGGCCCAGTACTTC
CDR3aa: CASSTRDRGAQYF
j_gene: TRBJ2-5
v_gene: TRBV9
d_gene: TRBD1
abundance: NA

CDR3nt: TGCAGCGTTGTGACAGGGGGAGGCCAGCCCCAGCATTTT
CDR3aa: CSVVTGGGQPQHF
j_gene: TRBJ1-5
v_gene: TRBV29-1
d_gene: TRBD1
abundance: NA

CDR3nt: TGTGCCAGCAGCTCACCAGGTATCAGGGGAGTAAGGTCCTACGAGCAGTACTTC
CDR3aa: CASSSPGIRGVRSYEQYF
j_gene: TRBJ2-7
v_gene: TRBV5-6
d_gene: NA
abundance: few

CDR3nt: TGCAGCGTTGAAAAGGGGGGGCCGTCCTATGGCTACACCTTC
CDR3aa: CSVEKGGPSYGYTF
j_gene: TRBJ1-2
v_gene: TRBV29-1
d_gene: NA
abundance: NA

CDR3nt: TGCGCCAGCAGCCTGGCAGTTACCTCCTACGAGCAGTACTTC
CDR3aa: CASSLAVTSYEQYF
j_gene: TRBJ2-7
v_gene: TRBV5-1
d_gene: NA
abundance: NA